This T cell receptor beta chain derives from a study of T cells in women clearing cervical HPV infection (dated by TCRdb to about 2018). At the level of the whole study: The cases were roughly 23 women with histologically confirmed HPV16-related CIN3 or worse, and 2 of those women had invasive cancers. A median age of approximately 32 years was observed in cases versus 38 in controls, and no significant differences in baseline characteristics were found. The 20 to 25 controls were women who cleared a single incident HPV16 infection within 12 months without developing precancer or cancer. Blood from cases was collected at the visit at which the lesion was first identified, whereas blood from controls was collected once infection was no longer detected. The parent cohort enrolled over 8,500 women aged 18 or older in Guanacaste, Costa Rica, in about 1993 to 1994 and followed the women for around seven years. Cases were matched to controls by age within five years and by the year the sample was collected. Since HLA typing was available for only a few women, HLA type could not be ruled out as a confounder. This exploratory proof-of-principle case-control study, nested within the Guanacaste HPV Natural History Study in Costa Rica, compared TCR repertoires among women with different cervical HPV16 outcomes. Among cases, blood sampling came a median of about 150 days after lesion detection, with an interquartile range of about 80 to 220 days. As quality controls, five blinded duplicates were added to each group, bringing the total to about 60 samples made up of 50 or so participants and around 10 replicates. Study-level results and caveats: Significantly higher TCR repertoire richness was observed in CIN3+ cases than in controls across sequencing depths, whereas no difference in evenness was found. Because of the cross-sectional design, the study could not determine whether the associations came before infection or resulted from infection, and neither effector/memory subsets nor HPV-specific T cells were isolated. TRBV6-7 relative abundance was lower in cases than in controls (approximately 0.11% versus 0.16%; Bonferroni P = 0.0008). Cases were distinguished from controls with an estimated AUC of 0.7 to 0.85 by random forest classifiers combining richness and V gene abundances. Because the number of T cells in each sample was unknown, differences in richness could reflect differing T-cell content rather than repertoire biology.

TCR beta CDR3 regions were amplified by multiplex PCR from an average of approximately 1.3 ug genomic DNA per sample using the immunoSEQ assay. To correct primer bias, the assay used a complete synthetic TCR repertoire to set an amplification baseline. Amplicons were sequenced on the Illumina platform. Under the source paper's analysis protocol: Sequences were error-corrected by clustering with frequency ratios and a modified nearest-neighbor algorithm, then analyzed in the immunoSEQ Analyzer with IMGT gene definitions. At each rarefaction depth, TCR richness and evenness were averaged across 20 rarefaction repeats, and any sample with fewer sequences than the depth was left out. Wilcoxon rank sum tests with FDR correction were used to compare relative abundances of V, D and J genes between the groups. An intraclass correlation of roughly 95% for TCR richness and an average of about 77% across some 69 gene segments were obtained from the blinded duplicates. As stored in TCRdb, this immuneACCESS dataset retains in-frame rearrangements with V and J assigned. A fraction of the clones does not appear; measured against another copy, unresolved V genes explain less than half of the discrepancy, and the remainder lacks a known reason. The DNA gave D and trimming, while V, J and clone size come from that table. This sample's records show 40,000 to 60,000 clones. The ten biggest clones cover approximately 1% of the sample.

Every participant had a single incident cervical HPV16 infection, and women with prevalent HPV16 infections were excluded. Cervical HPV DNA was detected with MY09/MY11 PCR, and genotyping was done with dot-blot hybridization. Around 15 mL of heparinized blood were centrifuged, and the buffy coat was aliquoted, frozen at -30°C, then stored at -80°C. QIAGEN kits were used to extract genomic DNA from buffy coat specimens. Worth noting for this clone: No antigen is known for it. The read halts 3 residues ahead of the CDR3 end, with the missing end drawn from the germline J gene.

According to the germline V gene, CDR1 reads SNHLY and CDR2 reads FYNNEI. The CDR3 starts with the cysteine, ends with the phenylalanine, and has 12 residues. The 27 bases shown cover part of the CDR3, and their frame starts at base 1. The sequenced sample consisted of blood buffy coat. The chain joins TRBV2 to TRBJ1-2; the D gene lacks a confident call. This sequence was found in a woman between 18 and 69 years old with a cervical HPV16 infection that either progressed to CIN3+ or cleared (not recorded which). The DNA read from the CDR3 is TGTGCCAGCCTGACGCGGATTGAGGGC. Its product reads: CASLTRIEG. The entire CDR3 protein reads CASLTRIEGYTF.